One sample yielded the 2 T cell receptor beta chains listed below, sequenced in a study of blood T cell repertoires in COVID-19. TCRdb's table, derived via immunoSEQ multiplex PCR, lists solely in-frame clones and lacks some. The profile covers roughly 190,000 clones, with roughly 82% appearing a single time and around 11% taken by the ten largest. Sequencing used PBMCs or T cells enriched from blood (not recorded which). These TCRs come from a man aged 40-49 years who had recovered from COVID-19.

The V gene is TRBV27, the J gene TRBJ2-2; TRBD1 might be the D (5 bases). The CDR3 has 12 amino acids. Germline CDR1 MNHEY, CDR2 SMNVEV (reference sequence). Trimming pared 4 bases from V and 7 bases from J, leaving 7 bases between. The CDR3 DNA is TGTGCCAGCAGTTCGGACAACGGGGAGCTGTTTTTT. Translating it yields CASSSDNGELFF.

The chain has TRBV18 and TRBJ2-1; D is unresolved. Trimming removed 3 bases from V and 2 bases from J, with 11 bases in between. This CDR3 comprises 15 residues. Germline V lookup: CDR1 KGHSH, CDR2 LQKENI. The CDR3 region is CASSPWAGTYNEQFF. CDR3 nucleotides: TGTGCCAGCTCACCGTGGGCAGGAACCTACAATGAGCAGTTCTTC.